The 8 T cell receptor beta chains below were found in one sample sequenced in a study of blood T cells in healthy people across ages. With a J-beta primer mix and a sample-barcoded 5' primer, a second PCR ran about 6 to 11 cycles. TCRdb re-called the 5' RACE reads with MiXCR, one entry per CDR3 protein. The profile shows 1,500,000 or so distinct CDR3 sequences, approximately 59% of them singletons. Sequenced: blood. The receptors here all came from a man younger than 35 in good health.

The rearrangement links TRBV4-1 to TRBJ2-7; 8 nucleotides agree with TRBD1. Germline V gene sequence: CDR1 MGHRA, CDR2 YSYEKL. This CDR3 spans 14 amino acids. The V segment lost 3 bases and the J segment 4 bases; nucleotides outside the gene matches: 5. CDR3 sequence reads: CASSHGQGEYEQYF. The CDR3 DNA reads TGCGCCAGCAGCCACGGACAGGGAGAATACGAGCAGTACTTC.

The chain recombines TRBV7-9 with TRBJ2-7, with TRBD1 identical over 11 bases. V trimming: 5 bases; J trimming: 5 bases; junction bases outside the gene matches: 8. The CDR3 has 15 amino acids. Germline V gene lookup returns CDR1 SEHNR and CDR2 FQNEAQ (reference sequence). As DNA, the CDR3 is TGTGCCAGCAGCCCGAGGACAGGGGGCGTCGACGAGCAGTACTTC. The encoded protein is CASSPRTGGVDEQYF. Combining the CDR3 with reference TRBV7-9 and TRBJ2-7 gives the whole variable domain DTGVSQNPRHKITKRGQNVTFRCDPISEHNRLYWYRQTLGQGPEFLTYFQNEAQLEKSRLLSDRFSAERPKGSFSTLEIQRTEQGDSAMYLCASSPRTGGVDEQYFGPGTRLTVT.

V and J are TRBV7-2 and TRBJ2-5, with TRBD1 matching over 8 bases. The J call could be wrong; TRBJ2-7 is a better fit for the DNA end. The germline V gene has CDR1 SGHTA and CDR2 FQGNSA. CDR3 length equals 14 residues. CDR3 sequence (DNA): TGTGCCAGCAGCTTACAGGGGGCCCCTCTCGAGCAGTACTTC. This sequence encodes CASSLQGAPLEQYF.

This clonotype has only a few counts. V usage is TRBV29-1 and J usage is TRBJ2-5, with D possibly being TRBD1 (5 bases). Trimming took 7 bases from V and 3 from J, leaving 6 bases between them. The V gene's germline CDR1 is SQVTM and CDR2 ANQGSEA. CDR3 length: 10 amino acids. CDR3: CSAQEETQYF. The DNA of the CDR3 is TGCAGCGCACAGGAAGAGACCCAGTACTTC.

CDR3 nucleotides: TGCAGTGCTAGGGAGGCAGCGGCTAGCACAGATACGCAGTATTTT. Amino acid sequence: CSAREAAASTDTQYF. The chain is built from TRBV20-1 and TRBJ2-3, with D maybe TRBD2 (5 bases). This CDR3 spans 15 amino acids. The V end was cut by 3 bases, the J end by 0 bases, with 13 bases between. Looked up from germline, CDR1 is DFQATT and CDR2 is SNEGSKA (reference sequence).

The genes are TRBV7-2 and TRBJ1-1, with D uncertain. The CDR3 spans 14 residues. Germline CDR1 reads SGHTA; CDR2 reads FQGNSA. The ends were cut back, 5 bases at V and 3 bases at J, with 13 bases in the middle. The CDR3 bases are TGTGCCAGCAGCCCGAGGATCGGGGACACTGAAGCTTTCTTT. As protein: CASSPRIGDTEAFF.

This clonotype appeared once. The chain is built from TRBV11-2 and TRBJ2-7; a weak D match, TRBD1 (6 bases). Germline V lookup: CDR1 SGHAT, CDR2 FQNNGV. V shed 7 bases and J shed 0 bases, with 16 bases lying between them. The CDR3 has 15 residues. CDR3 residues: CASTQSAGASYEQYF. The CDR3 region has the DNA TGTGCCAGCACCCAGTCCGCAGGGGCCTCCTACGAGCAGTACTTC.

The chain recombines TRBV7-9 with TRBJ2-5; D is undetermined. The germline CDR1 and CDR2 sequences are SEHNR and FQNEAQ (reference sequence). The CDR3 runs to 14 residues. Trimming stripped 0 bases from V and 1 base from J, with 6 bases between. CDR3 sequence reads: CASSLAMTQETQYF. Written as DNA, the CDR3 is TGTGCCAGCAGCTTAGCCATGACCCAAGAGACCCAGTACTTC. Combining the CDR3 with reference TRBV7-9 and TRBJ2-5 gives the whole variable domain DTGVSQNPRHKITKRGQNVTFRCDPISEHNRLYWYRQTLGQGPEFLTYFQNEAQLEKSRLLSDRFSAERPKGSFSTLEIQRTEQGDSAMYLCASSLAMTQETQYFGPGTRLLVL.